This TCR beta chain came from a study of OX40 agonist ivuxolimab in advanced cancers. Study-wide background: Averaging roughly 60 years in age, with a range of about 23 to 79, the cohort was approximately 83% male.

Points on this clone: Its target is not known. A read error may account for a junction end that differs from germline.

The CDR3 loop spans 12 amino acids. Per the germline V gene, CDR1 is MNHEY and CDR2 is SMNVEV (reference sequence). Overall study findings and caveats: Averaging showed that CD8+ T cells had more expanded clones than CD4+ did.

Generated by immunoSEQ multiplex PCR, the TCRdb table keeps only in-frame clones and is missing some. The sample includes 20,000 to 25,000 clones, 75% to 85% of them seen just once. The sequencing used CD4+ or CD8+ T cells sorted from blood, collected in a trial of the OX40 agonist ivuxolimab. The TCR was taken from an adult with an advanced solid tumor such as melanoma, head and neck, liver or kidney cancer. V is TRBV27 and J is TRBJ2-7; 8 bases map to TRBD1. The DNA of the CDR3 is TGTGCCAGCAGTTTGCTCCGGGACAGGACCCCCTTC. As protein: CASSLLRDRTPF.